This is a list of T cell receptor beta chains from one sample in a study of T cell responses to AZD1222 COVID-19 vaccine. Here immunoSEQ multiplex PCR was the method, and the copy in TCRdb shows in-frame clones only, minus some. Of roughly 140,000 clones listed, roughly 88% are singletons. This sample comprised peripheral blood, obtained 28 days after the second AZD1222 dose. Receptors were obtained from an adult who received the AZD1222 COVID-19 vaccine. Both conserved end residues are part of each CDR3.

V,J,CDR3
TRBV18,TRBJ1-5,CASSPTGDQPQHF
TRBV27,TRBJ1-1,CASSWGPNTEAFF
TRBV7-3,TRBJ2-5,CASSPGGAGETQYF
TRBV7-3,TRBJ2-2,CASSDRMLNTGELFF
TRBV3-1/TRBV3-2,TRBJ2-2,CASSYRALGTGELFF
TRBV18,TRBJ1-5,CASSPGFQPQHF
TRBV3-1/TRBV3-2,TRBJ2-1,CASSQNNRIEQFF
TRBV10-3,TRBJ1-2,CAISSGGADYGYTF
TRBV12-3/TRBV12-4,TRBJ1-2,CASSLAGYGYTF
TRBV18,TRBJ1-5,CASSPPGQNSNQPQHF
TRBV28,TRBJ1-2,CASSSPSTVAYGYTF
TRBV7-9,TRBJ1-2,CAGGDRENYGYTF
TRBV29-1,TRBJ2-2,CSGGTGLYTGELFF
TRBV12-3/TRBV12-4,TRBJ1-3,CATTRGSGNTIYF
TRBV11-2,TRBJ1-2,CASRYRRSGGYTF
TRBV29-1,TRBJ1-1,CSASKGENTEAFF
TRBV20-1,TRBJ1-2,CSARSSSYTF
TRBV7-3,TRBJ2-1,CASSLMPPAVSSYNEQFF
TRBV5-4,TRBJ2-6,CASSSGQDYSGANVLTF
TRBV19,TRBJ1-4,CASRRARGQPEKLFF
TRBV11-2,TRBJ2-5,CASSLLDGVQETQYF
TRBV5-4,TRBJ2-7,CASSWDTRSSYEQYF
TRBV2,TRBJ1-6,CASDGQGGNSPLHF
TRBV7-3,TRBJ1-6,CASSLAGTEDSPLHF
TRBV2,TRBJ1-4,CASTPGEKLFF
TRBV6-6,TRBJ1-3,CASSTGGPGNTIYF
TRBV6-5,TRBJ2-7,CASSWGLGYEQYF
TRBV7-9,TRBJ1-4,CASSIDLSGGEKLFF
TRBV15,TRBJ1-2,CATSRDLVSNYGYTF
TRBV6-5,TRBJ2-7,CASRPPGSRSYEQYF
TRBV5-6,TRBJ2-1,CASSLRTVLNEQFF
TRBV7-2,TRBJ1-3,CASSLSISGNTIYF
TRBV7-9,TRBJ1-2,CASSLRQGSANYGYTF